The 16 T cell receptor beta chains given below trace back to one sample, sequenced in a study of cytomegalovirus exposure and HLA in healthy donors. 13 Jbeta primers and 60 Vbeta primers were used for the PCR. The assay was immunoSEQ multiplex PCR, and TCRdb's table has in-frame clones only and misses some. The profile covers about 150,000 clones, with 76% appearing a single time and 1.5% to 2% taken by the ten largest. Sequenced: PBMCs. Source of these receptors: a woman aged 35 to 49 in good health and CMV-seronegative.

This clone was picked up a small number of times. V gene TRBV5-5 combines with J gene TRBJ1-4; the match to TRBD1 covers 11 bases. Looked up from germline, CDR1 is SGHKS and CDR2 is YYEKEE (reference sequence). V shed 1 base, J shed 6 bases, and the junction held 2 bases outside the gene matches. This CDR3 spans 15 amino acids. The CDR3 spells CASSLLGQGDEKLFF. As DNA, the CDR3 is TGTGCCAGCAGCTTGTTGGGACAGGGGGATGAAAAACTGTTTTTT.

The chain couples TRBV7-9 to TRBJ2-5, with a tentative D call TRBD2 (5 bases). CDR1 is SEHNR and CDR2 is FQNEAQ in the germline V gene (reference sequence). The CDR3 totals 13 residues. Trimming cost V 8 bases and J 5 bases, with 15 bases left between them. The chain's CDR3 is CASVRGTGETQYF. CDR3 DNA sequence: TGTGCCAGCGTTCGGGGAACGGGGGAGACCCAGTACTTC.

The rearrangement uses TRBV7-5 and TRBJ2-7; TRBD1 is the table's D call, not checked against the DNA. TRBV7-5 is described as a pseudogene. The CDR3 totals 16 residues. Here the CDR3 reads CVRSLGPGVFSYEQYF. The CDR3 DNA is TGTGTCAGAAGCTTAGGGCCAGGGGTCTTTTCCTACGAGCAGTACTTC.

The chain employs TRBV5-1 and TRBJ1-4, with a possible D match to TRBD1 (5 bases). V was clipped by 1 base and J by 0 bases, with 16 bases between them. This CDR3 comprises 18 residues. In germline, CDR1 is SGHRS, CDR2 YFSETQ. CDR3 region: CASSLRMRGHSTNEKLFF. The CDR3, as DNA: TGCGCCAGCAGCTTGAGAATGCGGGGCCACTCAACTAATGAAAAACTGTTTTTT. The entire variable domain, with the rest obtained from reference TRBV5-1 and TRBJ1-4, is as follows: KAGVTQTPRYLIKTRGQQVTLSCSPISGHRSVSWYQQTPGQGLQFLFEYFSETQRNKGNFPGRFSGRQFSNSRSEMNVSTLELGDSALYLCASSLRMRGHSTNEKLFFGSGTQLSVL.

The sample holds one count of this clone. V and J are TRBV5-1 and TRBJ1-2; 7 nucleotides align to TRBD1. The CDR3 is 15 residues long. The V gene's germline CDR1 is SGHRS and CDR2 YFSETQ. The junction had 6 bases not matched to a gene; V was cut back by 0 bases and J by 4 bases. The CDR3 reads CASSLEQGSFYGYTF. The CDR3 nucleotides are TGCGCCAGCAGCTTGGAACAGGGGTCATTCTATGGCTACACCTTC.

The genes are TRBV6-1 and TRBJ1-5; TRBD1 is a possible D gene (5 bases). V lost 6 bases and J lost 2, with 14 bases in between. CDR1 is MNHNS and CDR2 is SASEGT in the germline V gene. The CDR3 has 15 residues. The CDR3 loop is CASRLAGGGNQPQHF. CDR3 in DNA: TGTGCCAGCAGACTCGCGGGGGGAGGCAATCAGCCCCAGCATTTT.

The chain employs TRBV2 and TRBJ1-5; D possibly corresponds to TRBD1 (6 bases). The germline V gene has CDR1 SNHLY and CDR2 FYNNEI. The length of the CDR3 is 14 residues. The V end lost 6 bases, the J end lost 9 bases, and 18 bases lay between the germline ends. CDR3 DNA: TGTGCCAGCAGCACAGGGCTAAACAATTGGCCCCAGCATTTT. This codes for CASSTGLNNWPQHF.

The chain links TRBV9 to TRBJ1-2, with a weak D call TRBD1 (5 bases). Trimming removed 5 bases from V and 4 bases from J, with 15 bases in between. In germline, CDR1 is SGDLS, CDR2 YYNGEE. The CDR3 is 14 amino acids. CDR3 sequence (DNA): TGTGCCAGCAGAGCGACGGCGGGGGGCTATGGCTACACCTTC. It is translated as CASRATAGGYGYTF.

The rearrangement joins TRBV27 to TRBJ2-3; D gene uncertain. Germline loops: CDR1 MNHEY, CDR2 SMNVEV (reference sequence). V dropped 3 bases and J dropped 0 bases, with 7 bases sitting between them. The CDR3 covers 14 residues. This CDR3 reads CASSFKSSTDTQYF. The CDR3 DNA follows: TGTGCCAGCAGTTTTAAATCTAGCACAGATACGCAGTATTTT.

The V call is TRBV9, the J call TRBJ2-1; no clear D gene. V gave up 0 bases and J gave up 7 bases, with 11 bases separating them. Germline-derived CDR1 and CDR2 are SGDLS and YYNGEE. The length of the CDR3 is 14 residues. The CDR3 DNA reads TGTGCCAGCAGCGTAGAGGCAGGCATGAATGAGCAGTTCTTC. Residues: CASSVEAGMNEQFF.

The chain recombines TRBV19 with TRBJ2-7; 7 bases align to TRBD1. CDR1 is LNHDA and CDR2 is SQIVND in the germline V gene (reference sequence). V lost 2 bases, J lost 4 bases, and 5 bases stayed unmatched. CDR3 length equals 14 residues. The CDR3 reads CASSIRDRAYEQYF. CDR3 nucleotides: TGTGCCAGTAGTATACGTGACAGGGCTTACGAGCAGTACTTC.

The V and J genes are TRBV5-1 and TRBJ2-2, with a tentative D call TRBD2 (5 bases). This CDR3 spans 16 amino acids. V was pared by 2 bases and J by 0 bases, with 11 bases between. CDR1 and CDR2 (germline): SGHRS, YFSETQ. CDR3 protein: CASSFYGGSNTGELFF. The CDR3, as DNA: TGCGCCAGCAGCTTTTACGGAGGATCGAACACCGGGGAGCTGTTTTTT.

The chain recombines TRBV15 with TRBJ1-2; unclear D gene. The CDR3 length is 14 residues. Germline CDR1 reads LNHNV; CDR2 reads YYDKDF (reference sequence). V was cut by 0 bases and J by 4 bases, with 9 bases left in between. The CDR3, as DNA: TGTGCCACCAGCAGAGATAAACAGCTCTATGGCTACACCTTC. Protein sequence: CATSRDKQLYGYTF.

The chain couples TRBV7-9 to TRBJ2-5; TRBD2 matches 7 bases. Germline trimming cut 5 bases from V and 4 bases from J; bases unmatched to any gene: 1. The CDR3 covers 12 residues. Germline lookup yields CDR1 SEHNR and CDR2 FQNEAQ (reference sequence). The chain's CDR3 is CASSGGGETQYF. CDR3 coding DNA: TGTGCCAGCAGCGGGGGGGGAGAGACCCAGTACTTC.

This clone was detected only once. V and J are TRBV13 and TRBJ2-5, with TRBD1 matching over 10 bases. The J call may be faulty, since TRBJ2-7 better matches the DNA end. The CDR3 has 14 amino acids. Germline V gene data show CDR1 as PRHDT and CDR2 as FYEKMQ (reference sequence). CDR3 sequence reads: CASSSGQGSYEQYF. DNA of the CDR3: TGTGCCAGCAGCTCGGGACAGGGGAGCTACGAGCAGTACTTC.

The chain carries TRBV9 and TRBJ2-1; 9 nucleotides line up with TRBD2. After removal of 5 bases from V and 4 bases from J, the junction contained 7 bases not matched to a gene. Germline CDR1 reads SGDLS; CDR2 reads YYNGEE. The CDR3 is 15 amino acids. CDR3 sequence reads: CASSHTSGLYNEQFF. The CDR3 DNA sequence: TGTGCCAGCAGTCATACTAGCGGGTTATACAATGAGCAGTTCTTC.